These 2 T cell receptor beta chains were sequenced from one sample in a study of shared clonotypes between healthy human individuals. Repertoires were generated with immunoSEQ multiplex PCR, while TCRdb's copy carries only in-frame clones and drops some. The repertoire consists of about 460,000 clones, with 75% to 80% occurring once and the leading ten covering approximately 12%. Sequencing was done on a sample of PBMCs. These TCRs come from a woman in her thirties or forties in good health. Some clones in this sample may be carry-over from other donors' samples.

CDR3 residues: CASSLTALNEQFF. CDR3 in DNA: TGTGCCAGCAGCTTGACTGCCCTCAATGAGCAGTTCTTC. The chain uses TRBV7-9 and TRBJ2-1; no reliable D call. Germline-derived CDR1 and CDR2 are SEHNR and FQNEAQ (reference sequence). The CDR3 is 13 residues long. V gave up 3 bases and J gave up 6 bases, with 9 bases separating them. The complete variable domain, with remaining parts taken from reference TRBV7-9 and TRBJ2-1, reads DTGVSQNPRHKITKRGQNVTFRCDPISEHNRLYWYRQTLGQGPEFLTYFQNEAQLEKSRLLSDRFSAERPKGSFSTLEIQRTEQGDSAMYLCASSLTALNEQFFGPGTRLTVL.

CDR3 region: CASSRFAGTGGNGANVLTF. For the CDR3, the DNA is TGTGCCAGCAGCCGGTTCGCCGGGACAGGGGGCAATGGGGCCAACGTCCTGACTTTC. The chain uses TRBV7-9 and TRBJ2-6, with 12 bases aligning to TRBD1. V dropped 5 bases and J dropped 3; count of bases not matched to a gene: 11. CDR1 and CDR2 from the germline V gene are SEHNR and FQNEAQ (reference sequence). The CDR3 contains 19 residues.